Presented here are 22 T cell receptor beta chains from one specimen sequenced in a study of T cell changes during pregnancy in multiple sclerosis. TCRdb's table, derived via immunoSEQ multiplex PCR, lists solely in-frame clones and lacks some. The sample has around 57,000 clones; 91% are singletons. The starting material was peripheral blood, obtained after pregnancy. All receptors come from a female donor in good health, enrolled as a control in a pregnancy study.

The genes are TRBV10-3 and TRBJ2-5; 8 nucleotides align to TRBD1. Germline assignment: CDR1 ENHRY and CDR2 SYGVKD. CDR3 length: 14 amino acids. Unmatched junction bases numbered 1, after V lost 0 bases and J lost 4 bases. The CDR3 loop reads CAISESQGAETQYF. The CDR3, as DNA: TGTGCCATCAGTGAGTCGCAGGGGGCAGAGACCCAGTACTTC.

The V call is TRBV7-2, the J call TRBJ1-5, with 8 bases lining up with TRBD1. Losses at the gene ends were 5 bases for V and 7 bases for J; bases not matched to a gene: 4. The CDR3 is made up of 13 amino acids. Germline V gene sequence: CDR1 SGHTA, CDR2 FQGNSA. CDR3 sequence: CASSRDRLQPQHF. The CDR3 nucleotides are TGTGCCAGCAGCCGGGACAGGTTGCAGCCCCAGCATTTT.

The chain couples TRBV25-1 to TRBJ1-5; 11 bases map to TRBD1. V lost 8 bases, J lost 1 base, and 13 bases stayed unmatched. The CDR3 has 18 residues. Per germline, CDR1 MGHDK and CDR2 SYGVNS. This CDR3 is CASLGQGGGKKSNQPQHF. CDR3 DNA sequence: TGTGCCAGCTTGGGACAGGGGGGTGGGAAAAAAAGCAATCAGCCCCAGCATTTT. Supplemented by reference TRBV25-1 and TRBJ1-5, the full variable domain reads EADIYQTPRYLVIGTGKKITLECSQTMGHDKMYWYQQDPGMELHLIHYSYGVNSTEKGDLSSESTVSRIRTEHFPLTLESARPSHTSQYLCASLGQGGGKKSNQPQHFGDGTRLSIL.

V usage is TRBV20-1 and J usage is TRBJ1-2; no clear D gene. The CDR3 covers 10 residues. Germline V gives CDR1 DFQATT, CDR2 SNEGSKA (reference sequence). The CDR3 protein is CISEGRGYTF. DNA for the CDR3: TGCATTAGCGAGGGTCGAGGCTACACCTTC.

The chain recombines TRBV6-5 with TRBJ1-2; the D gene is possibly TRBD1 (6 bases). Germline V CDR1 and CDR2: MNHEY, SVGAGI. Trimming removed 6 bases from V and 1 base from J, with 15 bases in between. The CDR3 is made up of 15 amino acids. CDR3 DNA: TGTGCCAGCAGCATCACAGGGACCCTTAACTATGGCTACACCTTC. It translates to CASSITGTLNYGYTF.

The CDR3 sequence is CASSEPIQGGTGELFF. Here the CDR3 DNA reads TGTGCCAGCAGTGAGCCGATACAGGGGGGCACCGGGGAGCTGTTTTTT. The J gene is TRBJ2-2, the V gene TRBV25-1; 8 nucleotides agree with TRBD1. Trimming removed 3 bases from V and 4 bases from J; junction bases left unmatched: 7. From germline, CDR1 is MGHDK and CDR2 SYGVNS. This CDR3 has 16 amino acids.

The chain carries TRBV4-2 and TRBJ1-2; 7 nucleotides match TRBD1. The CDR3 is made up of 14 amino acids. CDR1 LGHNA and CDR2 YNFKEQ come from the germline V gene. Trimming at V came to 3 bases and at J to 5 bases, leaving 6 bases not matched to a gene. The CDR3 sequence: CASSQQQGPYGYTF. CDR3 DNA: TGTGCCAGCAGCCAGCAACAGGGGCCTTATGGCTACACCTTC.

V usage is TRBV7-2 and J usage is TRBJ2-3, with 10 bases lining up with TRBD1. Germline V gene lookup returns CDR1 SGHTA and CDR2 FQGNSA. V lost 5 bases and J lost 3; bases outside the gene matches: 14. The CDR3 spans 18 residues. CDR3 loop: CASSPRTRTGGLTDTQYF. CDR3 DNA sequence: TGTGCCAGCAGCCCGCGGACCCGGACAGGGGGACTTACAGATACGCAGTATTTT.

The chain employs TRBV19 and TRBJ2-3, with 7 nucleotides matching TRBD1. This CDR3 spans 17 amino acids. CDR1 LNHDA and CDR2 SQIVND come from the germline V gene (reference sequence). J gave up 1 base and V 5 bases, and 12 bases lay outside the gene matches. CDR3 coding DNA: TGTGCCAGTAGTCTGGAAACAGGGGAGTGGGGCACAGATACGCAGTATTTT. Amino acids: CASSLETGEWGTDTQYF.

The rearrangement uses TRBV5-4 and TRBJ2-7; 7 nucleotides align to TRBD1. Germline CDR1 reads SGHNT; CDR2 reads YYREEE (reference sequence). V dropped 1 base and J dropped 3; count of bases not matched to a gene: 7. The CDR3 has 15 residues. The DNA for the CDR3 is TGTGCCAGCAGCTTGCCGGGACAGTACTTCTACGAGCAGTACTTC. Its translation is CASSLPGQYFYEQYF. Full variable domain (rest looked up from reference TRBV5-4 and TRBJ2-7): ETGVTQSPTHLIKTRGQQVTLRCSSQSGHNTVSWYQQALGQGPQFIFQYYREEENGRGNFPPRFSGLQFPNYSSELNVNALELDDSALYLCASSLPGQYFYEQYFGPGTRLTVT.

The chain combines TRBV15 with TRBJ1-2, with D perhaps TRBD1 (6 bases). The V end lost 4 bases, the J end lost 2 bases, and 11 bases lay between the germline ends. The germline CDR1 and CDR2 sequences are LNHNV and YYDKDF (reference sequence). This CDR3 has 14 amino acids. This CDR3 is CATSTRTGNYGYTF. The CDR3 nucleotides are TGTGCCACCAGCACCAGAACAGGGAACTATGGCTACACCTTC.

The chain uses TRBV7-9 and TRBJ2-5; 10 bases line up with TRBD2. CDR1 is SEHNR, CDR2 FQNEAQ, per germline (reference sequence). V trimming: 4 bases; J trimming: 2 bases; junction bases outside the gene matches: 1. The CDR3 sequence is 14 residues long. The CDR3 DNA is TGTGCCAGCAGCTCGGGACTAGCGCAAGAGACCCAGTACTTC. Translation: CASSSGLAQETQYF.

This clone showed up just once. The CDR3 region has the DNA TGTGCCAGCAGCTTAGAGTCTGCAGTTATGAACACTGAAGCTTTCTTT. Its protein product is CASSLESAVMNTEAFF. The chain joins TRBV7-2 to TRBJ1-1; D gene unclear. In germline, CDR1 is SGHTA, CDR2 FQGNSA. The V gene lost 1 base and the J gene lost 0 bases, with 12 bases spanning the gap. The CDR3 runs 16 residues.

The chain carries TRBV6-5 and TRBJ2-7, with TRBD1 as a possible D gene (5 bases). Looked up from germline, CDR1 is MNHEY and CDR2 is SVGAGI. This CDR3 has 16 residues. V was cut by 2 bases and J by 6 bases, with 20 bases left in between. Here the CDR3 DNA reads TGTGCCAGCAGTTACGGGCCACAGGTTATCCTCCCCGAGCAGTACTTC. Protein sequence: CASSYGPQVILPEQYF.

The rearrangement links TRBV18 to TRBJ1-1, with 7 bases lining up with TRBD1. The V gene end was trimmed by 3 bases and the J gene end by 3 bases; junction bases not matched to a gene: 7. Germline V gene lookup returns CDR1 KGHSH and CDR2 LQKENI. CDR3 length: 15 residues. The CDR3 spells CASSPTGVKDTEAFF. The CDR3 DNA reads as TGTGCCAGCTCACCTACAGGGGTGAAGGACACTGAAGCTTTCTTT.

Note on this clone: A junction boundary mismatches the germline segment, possibly from a read error. The chain carries TRBV7-7 and TRBJ1-5, with 8 positions matching TRBD1. The CDR3 contains 20 residues. Germline CDR1 and CDR2: SSHAT and FNYEAQ (reference sequence). The CDR3 here is CASSLARQGTGRGSNQPQHF. The CDR3 DNA follows: TGTGCTAGCAGCTTAGCCCGACAGGGGACAGGTAGGGGAAGCAATCAGCCCCAGCATTTT.

The rearrangement links TRBV27 to TRBJ1-1; TRBD1 agrees at 7 bases. This CDR3 region has 14 residues. The germline V gene has CDR1 MNHEY and CDR2 SMNVEV (reference sequence). Trimming took 5 bases from V and 5 from J; bases not matched to a gene: 8. CDR3 sequence: CASSNRGGRTEAFF. In nucleotides, the CDR3 is TGTGCCAGCAGTAACAGGGGAGGTCGGACTGAAGCTTTCTTT.

The rearrangement joins TRBV6-6 to TRBJ2-2, with D maybe TRBD1 (6 bases). V was shortened by 6 bases and J by 5 bases, with 10 bases between the two germline ends. Germline V lookup: CDR1 MNHNY, CDR2 SVGAGI (reference sequence). CDR3 length: 13 residues. The DNA of the CDR3 is TGTGCCAGCAGAGGCAGGGGAACCGGGGAGCTGTTTTTT. It codes for CASRGRGTGELFF.

The chain employs TRBV5-8 and TRBJ1-4; D possibly corresponds to TRBD1 (6 bases). Germline V gives CDR1 SGHTS, CDR2 YDEGEE. The ends were cut back, 2 bases at V and 0 bases at J, with 17 bases in the middle. The CDR3 runs to 18 residues. In DNA, the CDR3 is TGTGCCAGCAGCTTTATACTACAGGGAAGTCCAACTAATGAAAAACTGTTTTTT. Protein: CASSFILQGSPTNEKLFF.

There are a few counts of this clone. This chain links TRBV27 with TRBJ1-1; 7 nucleotides match TRBD1. The CDR3 spans 14 residues. CDR1 MNHEY and CDR2 SMNVEV come from the germline V gene (reference sequence). With V trimmed by 2 bases and J by 4 bases, 4 bases remained unmatched. The CDR3 here is CASSLRRTGTEAFF. The CDR3 DNA follows: TGTGCCAGCAGTTTAAGACGGACAGGCACTGAAGCTTTCTTT.

The chain carries TRBV7-2 and TRBJ1-2; 7 nucleotides match TRBD1. The CDR3 consists of 15 residues. From germline, CDR1 is SGHTA and CDR2 FQGNSA. J gave up 3 bases and V 3 bases, and 7 bases lay outside the gene matches. DNA for the CDR3: TGTGCCAGCAGCTTGTTGCACAGGGGATACTATGGCTACACCTTC. Protein product: CASSLLHRGYYGYTF.

The CDR3: CASSSGTAGNTIYF. The CDR3 bases are TGTGCCAGCAGCTCCGGGACAGCTGGAAACACCATATATTTT. The V and J genes are TRBV7-2 and TRBJ1-3; TRBD1 aligns across 7 bases. The junction had 2 bases not matched to a gene; V was cut back by 4 bases and J by 2 bases. CDR3 length: 14 residues. CDR1 and CDR2 from the germline V gene are SGHTA and FQGNSA.